This TCR beta chain was sequenced during a study of blood T cell repertoires in COVID-19. Study overall: Researchers got acute and convalescent COVID-19 samples from the United States, Italy and Spain.

Clones were read by immunoSEQ multiplex PCR, and TCRdb kept only the in-frame ones, dropping some. The sample consists of some 370,000 clones, roughly nine tenths of them appearing once. The CDR3 is 14 residues long. With 3 bases removed from V and 6 bases from J, the gap between germline ends came to 13 bases. CDR1 and CDR2 (germline): SNHLY, FYNNEI. Input material: peripheral blood. The TCR was taken from a man between 40 and 49 years old with acute or convalescent COVID-19. The chain uses TRBV2 and TRBJ2-3, with D hard to call. In nucleotides, the CDR3 is TGTGCCAGCAGTGATAATCGGTTGTCGGATACGCAGTATTTT. Translated: CASSDNRLSDTQYF. The full variable domain, completed using reference TRBV2 and TRBJ2-3, is EPEVTQTPSHQVTQMGQEVILRCVPISNHLYFYWYRQILGQKVEFLVSFYNNEISEKSEIFDDQFSVERPDGSNFTLKIRSTKLEDSAMYFCASSDNRLSDTQYFGPGTRLTVL.